This T cell receptor beta chain was identified during a study of HIV-infected children after antiretroviral therapy interruption. Study context: Weeks 0, 48 and 150 were sampled under continuous treatment. Study results and caveats: By the end of treatment interruption, naive CD4+ clonality (Gini) increased. Naive CD4+ CDR3 sharing between time points fell after interruption began.

Treatment indicated: PENTA 11 planned treatment interruption arm or continuous ART arm. A 3' RACE protocol on RNA, with unique molecular identifiers, produced the TCR library. TCRdb used MiXCR to reprocess the 3' RACE reads, holding one entry per CDR3 protein. The sample lists about 37,000 distinct CDR3 sequences, approximately 6.1% seen once, with around 1% in the top ten. The CDR3 totals 16 residues. V gave up 6 bases and J gave up 3 bases, with 17 bases separating them. Per the germline V gene, CDR1 is LNHDA and CDR2 is SQIVND (reference sequence). This clonotype was picked up a small number of times. Its cognate antigen is unknown.

Sample: CD45RA+ CD4+ T cells from PBMCs, pooled from several time points, taken from a donor given antiretroviral therapy, either interrupted or continuous. The subset denotes: naive CD4+ CD45RA+ CD45RO- T cells. The chain links TRBV19 to TRBJ2-2, with a weak D call TRBD1 (5 bases). This TCR derives from a pool of human donors with HIV. The CDR3 DNA follows: TGTGCCAGTAGACGGGTTGGGCAGGGCTACACCGGGGAGCTGTTTTTT. This codes for CASRRVGQGYTGELFF.